Sequencing of this T cell receptor (beta chain) was carried out in a study of shared clonotypes between healthy human individuals. Study-wide background: Three plates each covered CD4 naive and memory; CD8 naive two, CD8 memory one.

Repertoires were generated with immunoSEQ multiplex PCR, while TCRdb's copy carries only in-frame clones and drops some. Found here are some 2,500,000 clones, about nine tenths of them singletons; the top ten hold about 0.41%. Donors included only healthy HIV-negative adults lacking recent acute infections or vaccinations. The sample consisted of naive CD4+ T cells from PBMCs. Stated subset: CD45RA+ positively selected. This TCR was recovered from a young man in good health. Some clones in this sample may be carry-over from other donors' samples.

CDR3 residues: CASSSIRKAYEQYF. CDR3 DNA: TGTGCCAGCAGTTCCATCCGGAAGGCCTACGAGCAGTACTTC. The genes are TRBV27 and TRBJ2-5; D is ambiguous. The DNA matches TRBJ2-7 better at its end, which makes the J call doubtful. The CDR3 contains 14 residues. Germline V CDR1 and CDR2: MNHEY, SMNVEV (reference sequence).